The next 5 T cell receptor beta chains were all read from a single sample in a study of CD8 T cells in ankylosing spondylitis. Broader study findings: Among TCR beta sequences, a motif of under ten highly homologous variants appeared characteristic of ankylosing spondylitis blood.

For these receptors, no antigen is known. Using its own MiXCR run on the 5' RACE reads, TCRdb lists one record per CDR3 protein. The sample has 500,000 to 550,000 distinct CDR3 sequences, about 13% seen once; the top ten hold 6.5% to 7%. Sequencing was done on a sample of blood, either unsorted or a sorted T cell fraction (not recorded which). The receptors were sampled from a male donor with ankylosing spondylitis.

This chain links TRBV24-1 with TRBJ2-5; 11 nucleotides align to TRBD2. V was pared by 2 bases and J by 4 bases, with 5 bases of the junction left unmatched. Germline lookup yields CDR1 KGHDR and CDR2 SFDVKD. This CDR3 contains 16 residues. The CDR3 here is CATSDYVAGGVETQYF. The DNA of the CDR3 is TGTGCCACCAGTGATTACGTAGCGGGAGGGGTAGAGACCCAGTACTTC.

This clonotype has more than one count but fewer than ten. The CDR3 DNA reads as TGTGCCAGCAGCCAAGTATCCCTGGCGGTCGGAGACAATGAGCAGTTCTTC. Its translation is CASSQVSLAVGDNEQFF. This chain connects TRBV4-2 to TRBJ2-1; the D is unclear. The CDR3 is made up of 17 amino acids. Germline V gives CDR1 LGHNA, CDR2 YNFKEQ. The V end lost 1 base, the J end lost 5 bases, and 18 bases lay between the germline ends.

This clonotype showed up many times. The chain links TRBV7-9 to TRBJ1-2; D may be TRBD1 (6 bases). The CDR3 has 16 amino acids. V was shortened by 4 bases and J by 6 bases, with 21 bases between the two germline ends. Germline V gene sequence: CDR1 SEHNR, CDR2 FQNEAQ (reference sequence). CDR3 residues: CASSSPVGGRGHGYTF. The CDR3 DNA reads as TGTGCCAGCAGCTCACCCGTTGGAGGCAGGGGCCATGGCTACACCTTC.

Ten or more counts support this clonotype. This chain uses TRBV10-3 with TRBJ1-5; 8 bases are shared with TRBD1. The ends lost 10 bases at V and 7 bases at J; junction bases unmatched: 9. The CDR3 covers 13 residues. Germline CDR1 is ENHRY and CDR2 is SYGVKD. The CDR3 here is CATVTGEGQPQHF. The CDR3 DNA reads as TGTGCCACCGTGACAGGGGAAGGACAGCCCCAGCATTTT.

The CDR3 coding sequence is TGTGCCATCAGTGGTGCGATAGGACACGAGCAGTACGTC. Its protein product is CAISGAIGHEQYV. The rearrangement uses TRBV10-3 and TRBJ2-7; D remains ambiguous. Trimming removed 4 bases from V and 5 bases from J, with 12 bases in between. The germline gives CDR1 ENHRY, CDR2 SYGVKD. This CDR3 is 13 amino acids long.